These T cell receptor beta chains were read from a single sample in a study of blood T cell repertoires in COVID-19. Sequencing used immunoSEQ multiplex PCR; TCRdb keeps in-frame clones, though not all of them. The profile shows about 250,000 clones, 70% to 90% of them singletons. What was sequenced was peripheral blood. The receptor set was obtained from a woman in her sixties with active or convalescent COVID-19. Both conserved end residues are part of each CDR3. D genes are given only for firm matches. Clone size is given for some rows only: seen once, a few or many times, or a class if the clone is expanded.

J	D	size	V	DNA	CDR3
TRBJ1-1	NA	NA	TRBV27	TGTGCCAGCAGTTTCGGGGCCGCGACAGGCCCTGAAGCTTTCTTT	CASSFGAATGPEAFF
TRBJ1-3	TRBD1	NA	TRBV5-6	TGTGCCAGCAGCTTGGGGACAGGGTCTGGAAACACCATATATTTT	CASSLGTGSGNTIYF
TRBJ2-5	TRBD1	NA	TRBV15	TGTGCCACCAGCAGAGAGGGACAGGGGTGGACCCAGTACTTC	CATSREGQGWTQYF
TRBJ2-2	NA	few	TRBV5-5	TGTGCCAGCAGCTTGTTGGGGGAGGACACCGGGGAGCTGTTTTTT	CASSLLGEDTGELFF
TRBJ2-1	NA	NA	TRBV5-1	TGCGCCAGCAGCTCCGAACCCGGGACTCCGGGGCAGTTCTTC	CASSSEPGTPGQFF
TRBJ1-1	TRBD1	NA	TRBV6-6	TGTGCCAGCAGTGTACAGGGGGCCAAGAACACTGAAGCTTTCTTT	CASSVQGAKNTEAFF
TRBJ1-3	NA	NA	TRBV9	TGTGCCAGCAGCGTAGACAGGTACTCTGGAAACACCATATATTTT	CASSVDRYSGNTIYF
TRBJ2-5	TRBD2	NA	TRBV7-8	TGTGCCAGCAGCTTAGTGGGTCTAGCGGGGTCCGTAAGGGAGACCCAGTACTTC	CASSLVGLAGSVRETQYF
TRBJ2-3	TRBD2	NA	TRBV6-4	TGTGCCAGCAGTGACTCTAGCGGGGGGGGCACAGATACGCAGTATTTT	CASSDSSGGGTDTQYF
TRBJ2-3	NA	NA	TRBV24-1	TGTGCCACCAGTGACCAACAGGGATCAGATACGCAGTATTTT	CATSDQQGSDTQYF
TRBJ2-3	TRBD2	NA	TRBV30	TGTGCCTGGAGCGGACTAGCGGTTAGCACAGATACGCAGTATTTT	CAWSGLAVSTDTQYF
TRBJ2-1	NA	NA	TRBV7-2	TGTGCCAGCAGCTTACAACCTTTACAAGACAATGAGCAGTTCTTC	CASSLQPLQDNEQFF
TRBJ2-6	NA	NA	TRBV27	TGTGCCAGCAGTTTATATGGGGGGGCGGCCTCTGGGGCCAACGTCCTGACTTTC	CASSLYGGAASGANVLTF
TRBJ2-7	NA	NA	TRBV30	TGTGCCTGGAGTGTAGCTTACTCCTACGAGCAGTACTTC	CAWSVAYSYEQYF
TRBJ2-1	NA	NA	TRBV5-4	TGTGCCAGCAGCTCCAGCGCAAGGGAGATTGGGCAGTTCTTC	CASSSSAREIGQFF
TRBJ2-1	NA	NA	TRBV5-1	TGCGCCAGCAGTTGGAACAGGCCTTCGGGTAATGAGCAGTTCTTC	CASSWNRPSGNEQFF
TRBJ2-7	TRBD2	NA	TRBV5-6	TGTGCCAGCAGCCCCGGGGCGGGAGGGCCCTACGAGCAGTACTTC	CASSPGAGGPYEQYF
TRBJ1-4	NA	NA	TRBV7-2	TGTGCCAGCAGCGTTAACGGCAGGGGAGAGAAACTGTTTTTT	CASSVNGRGEKLFF
TRBJ2-3	TRBD2	NA	TRBV19	TGTGCCAGTGGGATAAGCGGGAGGATCCGAGATACGCAGTATTTT	CASGISGRIRDTQYF
TRBJ2-7	TRBD1	NA	TRBV11-1	TGTGCCAGCAGCATAGGACAGGGTGGCGAGCAGTACTTC	CASSIGQGGEQYF
TRBJ1-5	NA	NA	TRBV7-9	TGTGCCAGCAGCTTATCCCCTAATCAGCCCCAGCATTTT	CASSLSPNQPQHF
TRBJ2-7	TRBD2	NA	TRBV10-3	TGTGCCATCAGTGAGCAGGGACTAGCGGGAGTGGGGGAGCAGTACTTC	CAISEQGLAGVGEQYF
TRBJ2-1	NA	NA	TRBV15	TGTGCCACCAGCCCTCGGGTAGCGGTAAACAATGAGCAGTTCTTC	CATSPRVAVNNEQFF
TRBJ2-1	NA	NA	TRBV11-2	TGTGCCAGCAGCTTAGGACGAGGGCTTGTAAGCTCCTACAATGAGCAGTTCTTC	CASSLGRGLVSSYNEQFF
TRBJ1-1	NA	NA	TRBV6-5	TGTGCCAGCAGTCCCTCAGGGATGAACACTGAAGCTTTCTTT	CASSPSGMNTEAFF
TRBJ1-3	NA	NA	TRBV28	TGTGCCAGCAGTTTGGCTGCTTTCTCTGGAAACACCATATATTTT	CASSLAAFSGNTIYF
TRBJ2-3	TRBD2	NA	TRBV3-1/TRBV3-2	TGTGCCAGCAGCCAACGACTACGCTCCGGGACTAGCGGGGATACGCAGTATTTT	CASSQRLRSGTSGDTQYF
TRBJ2-5	TRBD1	NA	TRBV11-3	TGTGCCAGCAGCTCCGGGACAGGATACCAAGAGACCCAGTACTTC	CASSSGTGYQETQYF
TRBJ1-4	NA	NA	TRBV9	TGTGCCAGCAGCGTAGCAGGGGCCAGGAGTGAAAAACTGTTTTTT	CASSVAGARSEKLFF
TRBJ2-7	TRBD1	many	TRBV19	TGTGCCAGTAGTGGACGGACAGGGATCTTCGACTACGAGCAGTACTTC	CASSGRTGIFDYEQYF
TRBJ2-5	NA	NA	TRBV11-3	TGTGCCAGCAGCTTAGACGGGACTCACCAAGAGACCCAGTACTTC	CASSLDGTHQETQYF
TRBJ2-6	NA	NA	TRBV18	TGTGCCAGCTCACCTCAGAGGGCTGGGGCCAACGTCCTGACTTTC	CASSPQRAGANVLTF
TRBJ2-4	TRBD2	NA	TRBV28	TGTGCCAGCAGTTATCCCCCCGGGGGGATTCAGTACTTC	CASSYPPGGIQYF
TRBJ2-4	NA	NA	TRBV5-6	TGTGCCAGCAGCTCCTCATTTAGCGGCCACAAAAACATTCAGTACTTC	CASSSSFSGHKNIQYF
TRBJ2-5	NA	many	TRBV2	TGTGCCAGCAAGCCGGGACTCCACCAAGAGACCCAGTACTTC	CASKPGLHQETQYF
TRBJ1-2	NA	NA	TRBV7-8	TGTGCCAGCAGCCCGGGAGGGAGGGGGGATGGCTACACCTTC	CASSPGGRGDGYTF
TRBJ2-4	TRBD2	NA	TRBV19	TGTGCCAGTAGTATAGCCGGGACTAGCGGCATTCAGTACTTC	CASSIAGTSGIQYF
TRBJ1-5	NA	NA	TRBV11-2	TGTGCCAGCAGCTTAGCAAGCAATCAGCCCCAGCATTTT	CASSLASNQPQHF
TRBJ1-4	NA	NA	TRBV19	TGTGCCAGTAGTATTCAAGCCTACGGAGCAACTAATGAAAAACTGTTTTTT	CASSIQAYGATNEKLFF
TRBJ2-5	NA	NA	TRBV5-1	TGCGCCAGCAGCCCGCAGGGGACGGTACAAGAGACCCAGTACTTC	CASSPQGTVQETQYF
TRBJ2-5	TRBD2	NA	TRBV7-8	TGTGCCAGCAGCCCACCACTAGCGGGGCCGCCCTGGCAAGAGACCCAGTACTTC	CASSPPLAGPPWQETQYF
TRBJ1-1	NA	NA	TRBV9	TGTGCCAGCAGCACCGGGACAGAAGCTTTCTTT	CASSTGTEAFF
TRBJ2-6	NA	NA	TRBV6-2/TRBV6-3	TGTGCCAGCAGTTTAGCAGTTACCAGCTCTGGGGCCAACGTCCTGACTTTC	CASSLAVTSSGANVLTF
TRBJ2-7	NA	NA	TRBV3-1/TRBV3-2	TGTGCCAGCAGCCAAGATCACACCAACTACGAGCAGTACTTC	CASSQDHTNYEQYF
TRBJ1-2	NA	NA	TRBV15	TGTGCCACCAGCAGAGATGGAGACGGCTACACCTTC	CATSRDGDGYTF
TRBJ2-2	NA	NA	TRBV5-1	TGCGCCAGCAGCTTGGACCCAAATCGGGCCGGGGAGCTGTTTTTT	CASSLDPNRAGELFF
TRBJ2-5	TRBD2	NA	TRBV5-1	TGCGCCAGCAGCGTATCTAGCGGGGGGTCCCAAGAGACCCAGTACTTC	CASSVSSGGSQETQYF
TRBJ2-7	NA	NA	TRBV7-9	TGTGCCAGCAGCGCTAGTGAGCCCCGCTACGAGCAGTACTTC	CASSASEPRYEQYF
TRBJ2-2	TRBD2	NA	TRBV6-5	TGTGCCAGCAGCGGACTAGCGCCGACCGGGGAGCTGTTTTTT	CASSGLAPTGELFF
TRBJ2-7	TRBD2	NA	TRBV19	TGTGCCAGTAGTATAGGAAGCGGGAATCGCGAGCAGTACTTC	CASSIGSGNREQYF
TRBJ2-1	TRBD2	NA	TRBV11-3	TGTGCCAGCAGCCCCCGGGACTATCGATCTGCGGGTTACAATGAGCAGTTCTTC	CASSPRDYRSAGYNEQFF
TRBJ1-3	NA	NA	TRBV18	TGTGCCAGCTCACCTTCCATGACAATCTCTGGAAACACCATATATTTT	CASSPSMTISGNTIYF
TRBJ2-3	NA	NA	TRBV18	TGTGCCAGCTCACCACCGATGGTAGTGCAAAAACTCCCAGATACGCAGTATTTT	CASSPPMVVQKLPDTQYF
TRBJ1-2	NA	NA	TRBV19	TGTGCCAGTAGCTCTCAGAGAAGGGAGGGCTACACCTTC	CASSSQRREGYTF
TRBJ2-2	TRBD2	NA	TRBV6-4	TGTGCCAGCAGTGAGGGAACTAGCGGAGCCACCGGGGAGCTGTTTTTT	CASSEGTSGATGELFF